This TCR beta chain stems from a study of shared clonotypes between healthy human individuals (dated by TCRdb to 2020 to 2022). Concerning the study at large: A couple of women and three men aged 18 to 49 years were included in the cohort. For each donor, CD4 naive and CD4 memory were each given three plates, CD8 naive was given two plates, and CD8 memory was given one plate. To estimate repertoire size and how much clonotypes are shared between individuals, the study performed deep sequencing of blood TCR repertoires from five healthy adults. Libraries were prepared and TCR repertoires were sequenced by different laboratories using diverse techniques, in order to increase sequencing depth and limit assay-specific biases. Per donor, leukapheresis produced somewhere between about 0.94 and 9.5 billion PBMCs.

What the authors observed across the whole study: Naive subsets generally had larger estimated clonotype richness than memory subsets. Because the study included a small number of donors, the genetic and exposure-history diversity represented was limited. Compared with non-shared clonotypes, clonotypes shared by all four sorted-subset donors had higher generation probabilities. Even with the large sequencing depth, rarefaction of the sorted-subset datasets indicated that sequencing was incomplete. Sampling was limited to blood, and TCR repertoires in tissue likely differ from TCR repertoires in blood. Pairwise subsampling indicated that sequencing depth was expected to affect the degree of clonotype sharing among donors. Across a handful of donors, approximately 4.9% of naive CD4, around 3.3% of naive CD8, roughly 2.3% of memory CD4, and about 0.44% of memory CD8 clonotypes were shared.

Donors were healthy HIV-negative adults with no recently reported acute infections or vaccinations. Every donor was a Caucasian adult residing in Nashville, Tennessee, USA. CD4+ T cells were enriched through magnetic negative selection, after which naive cells were positively selected on CD45RA and the remaining negative fraction served as the memory subset. Blood was obtained by leukapheresis, after which PBMCs were separated by Ficoll-Histopaque density gradient centrifugation and cryopreserved in liquid nitrogen vapor phase. Purity and quantity of every magnetically sorted T cell population were checked by analytical flow cytometry. Genomic DNA was isolated from each sorted fraction and quantified by UV absorbance on a Nanodrop 2000c. Using the deep immunoSEQ assay, TCR CDR3 regions were amplified from genomic DNA by multiplex PCR. Extracted genomic DNA from each cell subset was distributed evenly across all wells of several immunoSEQ 96-well plates, and each plate was treated as a replicate. Each replicate PCR for sorted subsets received 150 to 250 ng genomic DNA, equal to about 30,000 T cell genomes. Purified libraries were measured with a Qubit 3.0 fluorometer, size-checked on a Bioanalyzer 2100, and measured again with the KAPA Library Quantification kit. Every immunoSEQ 96-well plate was sequenced on a dedicated single-read 150-cycle Illumina NextSeq 550 flow cell. As for the authors' bioinformatics: Because the immunoSEQ output included only junctional sequences and no quality scores, the filtering could not be the same as the filtering used for full-length reads. To assign V/J genes and CDR3, sequences were annotated using PyIR, a Python wrapper for IgBLAST v1.9, with IMGT germline references. Reads were removed for weak V/J assignments (E-value above 1e-6), missing CDR3, stop codons, out-of-frame junctions, or ambiguous translated residues. V3J clonotypes were defined as sequences sharing an identical inferred V gene, J gene, and CDR3 amino acid sequence. Percentage overlap between repertoires was calculated by dividing the number of shared unique clonotypes by the size of the smaller repertoire. Repertoire richness was assessed with RTK rarefaction, the Chao1 estimator, and Recon v2.1 estimates of unobserved clonotypes. Generation probabilities were computed with OLGA for all TCRbeta clonotypes obtained by the gDNA method from several donors. The clones in this table, taken by TCRdb from immuneACCESS, are in-frame only. Not every clone is retained; where verified, under half of the shortfall comes from an unresolved V gene, and the cause of the rest is unknown. From that table come the V and J calls and clone size; the DNA was used to work out D and trimming. Within this sample are 650,000 to 750,000 clones, with around 72% of them counted one time only. The ten largest account for 1.8% of the sample.

About this clone itself: Its recognized antigen is unknown. One base away there is no much larger clone; base qualities are not given.

Per the germline V gene, MNHEY is the CDR1 and SVGAGI is the CDR2. Trimming costs V 7 bases and J 6 bases, and their ends lie 13 bases apart. The CDR3 numbers 12 residues from cysteine through phenylalanine. The DNA shown is the 36-base CDR3, in frame from base 1. The rearrangement combines TRBV6-5 with TRBJ2-7; TRBD2 is perhaps the D gene, given 7 matching bases. Specimen: memory CD4+ T cells sorted from blood. What this sample's cell subset or site label stands for: CD45RA-negative fraction. The receptor was isolated from a woman in her 30s in good health. The CDR3 amino acid sequence is: CASNQGGAEQYF. In nucleotide form, the sequence is TGTGCCAGCAACCAAGGGGGGGCCGAGCAGTACTTC.